These 15 T cell receptor beta chains were all obtained from the same sample, sequenced in a study of shared clonotypes between healthy human individuals. TCRdb's copy holds only in-frame clones and misses some; the assay was immunoSEQ multiplex PCR. The repertoire consists of 1.5 million to 2.5 million clones, with less than 95% occurring once and the leading ten covering roughly 1.2%. Naive-designated CD8 cells lacked CD45RO, were positively enriched for CCR7, and omitted terminally differentiated effector memory CD45RA+ cells. The sequenced sample consisted of naive CD8+ T cells sorted from blood. The receptor set was obtained from a man between 18 and 29 years old in good health.

The V call is TRBV7-6, the J call TRBJ1-4; D gene ambiguous. This CDR3 has 14 residues. Germline V lookup: CDR1 SGHVS, CDR2 FNYEAQ. The V end was cut by 1 base, the J end by 7 bases, with 10 bases between. The CDR3 loop reads CASSLVLGSEKLFF. CDR3 bases: TGTGCCAGCAGCTTAGTTCTGGGGAGTGAAAAACTGTTTTTT.

The rearrangement joins TRBV7-9 to TRBJ2-5; 8 positions agree with TRBD2. The V gene end was trimmed by 1 base and the J gene end by 4 bases; junction bases not matched to a gene: 5. The V gene's germline CDR1 is SEHNR and CDR2 FQNEAQ (reference sequence). This CDR3 has 15 residues. Here the CDR3 reads CASSLDETSVETQYF. DNA of the CDR3: TGTGCCAGCAGCTTAGATGAGACTAGCGTAGAGACCCAGTACTTC.

The chain has TRBV5-1 and TRBJ1-1; D not certain. The CDR3 spans 13 residues. Germline CDR1 and CDR2: SGHRS and YFSETQ. Trimming took 1 base from V and 8 from J, leaving 12 bases between them. Written as DNA, the CDR3 is TGCGCCAGCAGCTTGCTGGGAAGTTTCGAAGCTTTCTTT. This sequence encodes CASSLLGSFEAFF. The full variable domain, completed using reference TRBV5-1 and TRBJ1-1, is KAGVTQTPRYLIKTRGQQVTLSCSPISGHRSVSWYQQTPGQGLQFLFEYFSETQRNKGNFPGRFSGRQFSNSRSEMNVSTLELGDSALYLCASSLLGSFEAFFGQGTRLTVV.

This clone showed up just a few times. This chain uses TRBV6-6 with TRBJ2-7; TRBD1 might be the D (6 bases). With 4 bases removed from V and 5 bases from J, the gap between germline ends came to 9 bases. CDR1 is MNHNY and CDR2 is SVGAGI in the germline V gene (reference sequence). CDR3 length: 12 amino acids. CDR3 in amino acids: CASSSGDDEQYF. The CDR3, as DNA: TGTGCCAGCAGTTCAGGGGACGACGAGCAGTACTTC.

In the case of this clone: This same CDR3 is encoded by further DNA sequences in the sample. The chain links TRBV4-1 to TRBJ2-5; D ambiguous. V lost 4 bases, J lost 4 bases, and 4 bases lay in between. Per the germline V gene, CDR1 is MGHRA and CDR2 is YSYEKL. The CDR3 covers 11 residues. Written as DNA, the CDR3 is TGCGCCAGCAGCCTCGGAGAGACCCAGTACTTC. The encoded protein is CASSLGETQYF.

This clone was detected only once. Other DNA variants within this sample encode the same CDR3. V gene TRBV6-5 combines with J gene TRBJ1-1; D is undetermined. The CDR3 extends over 13 amino acids. Deletions cut 0 bases from V and 0 bases from J, with 2 bases between. Germline V gene data show CDR1 as MNHEY and CDR2 as SVGAGI. The DNA of the CDR3 is TGTGCCAGCAGTTACTCAATGAACACTGAAGCTTTCTTT. Its translation: CASSYSMNTEAFF.

The chain employs TRBV29-1 and TRBJ2-1; a weak D match, TRBD1 (5 bases). V was trimmed by 1 base and J by 3 bases, leaving 16 bases between them. Germline V gene sequence: CDR1 SQVTM, CDR2 ANQGSEA. CDR3 length: 16 residues. The CDR3 reads CSVEGFQGSLYNEQFF. The CDR3 DNA reads as TGCAGCGTTGAAGGGTTTCAGGGTTCCCTCTACAATGAGCAGTTCTTC.

CDR3 region: CASSVGGEHYEQYF. CDR3 nucleotides: TGTGCCAGCAGCGTAGGGGGGGAGCACTACGAGCAGTACTTC. The chain joins TRBV9 to TRBJ2-7; a possible D gene is TRBD2 (6 bases). Per the germline V gene, CDR1 is SGDLS and CDR2 is YYNGEE. Trimming took off 0 bases at V and 3 bases at J, with 10 bases between the two ends. The CDR3 extends over 14 amino acids.

The chain employs TRBV2 and TRBJ2-1, with D perhaps TRBD1 or TRBD2 (5 bases each). Looked up from germline, CDR1 is SNHLY and CDR2 is FYNNEI. CDR3 length: 16 amino acids. V was cut by 11 bases and J by 0 bases, with 20 bases left in between. CDR3 bases: TGTGCCGCAGCAGTAGTTGAGGGGAGCTCCTACAATGAGCAGTTCTTC. Translation gives CAAAVVEGSSYNEQFF.

This clone appeared a single time. At one end the junction does not follow the germline gene, possibly because of a read error. The V gene is TRBV6-5, the J gene TRBJ1-2; D perhaps matches TRBD1 (5 bases). Germline CDR1 and CDR2: MNHEY and SVGAGI. The CDR3 runs to 13 residues. CDR3 region: CASSDQPAWGVFF. In nucleotides, the CDR3 is TGTGCCAGCAGCGACCAGCCCGCCTGGGGGGTCTTTTTC.

The chain employs TRBV27 and TRBJ1-5, with TRBD1 as a possible D gene (6 bases). Trimming stripped 6 bases from V and 6 bases from J, with 21 bases between. The V gene's germline CDR1 is MNHEY and CDR2 SMNVEV (reference sequence). The length of the CDR3 is 16 residues. The CDR3 nucleotides are TGTGCCAGCAGCCCGCGGGGAGGGGGTCTTATTCAGCCCCAGCATTTT. Translated: CASSPRGGGLIQPQHF.

The chain is built from TRBV7-2 and TRBJ2-7; D is unclear. The CDR3 runs 15 residues. Germline CDR1 reads SGHTA; CDR2 reads FQGNSA. Trimming stripped 5 bases from V and 0 bases from J, with 14 bases between. The chain's CDR3 is CASSVGWFASYEQYF. The CDR3 nucleotides read TGTGCCAGCAGCGTGGGGTGGTTCGCCTCCTACGAGCAGTACTTC. The whole variable domain, filled in from reference TRBV7-2 and TRBJ2-7, reads GAGVSQSPSNKVTEKGKDVELRCDPISGHTALYWYRQSLGQGLEFLIYFQGNSAPDKSGLPSDRFSAERTGGSVSTLTIQRTQQEDSAVYLCASSVGWFASYEQYFGPGTRLTVT.

The chain links TRBV19 to TRBJ1-6, with D possibly matching TRBD1 (5 bases). This CDR3 region has 15 residues. Germline values: CDR1 LNHDA, CDR2 SQIVND (reference sequence). The V gene lost 3 bases and the J gene lost 5 bases, with 11 bases spanning the gap. The DNA of the CDR3 is TGTGCCAGTAGTATCGGGACGCTAAATAATTCACCCCTCCACTTT. It encodes CASSIGTLNNSPLHF.

The rearrangement uses TRBV9 and TRBJ2-5; 8 bases are a match to TRBD2. The CDR3 runs 15 residues. The germline V gene has CDR1 SGDLS and CDR2 YYNGEE. With V trimmed by 0 bases and J by 6 bases, 7 bases remained unmatched. The CDR3: CASSVGGGGLQTQYF. As DNA, the CDR3 is TGTGCCAGCAGCGTAGGTGGCGGGGGGTTGCAGACCCAGTACTTC. The full variable domain, completed using reference TRBV9 and TRBJ2-5, is DSGVTQTPKHLITATGQRVTLRCSPRSGDLSVYWYQQSLDQGLQFLIQYYNGEERAKGNILERFSAQQFPDLHSELNLSSLELGDSALYFCASSVGGGGLQTQYFGPGTRLLVL.

This chain links TRBV4-1 with TRBJ1-2, with D hard to call. The CDR3 runs 16 residues. Trimming left V 0 bases short and J 4 bases short, with 15 bases between. CDR1 MGHRA and CDR2 YSYEKL come from the germline V gene. The CDR3 protein is CASSQEVLAPSYGYTF. The CDR3 bases are TGCGCCAGCAGCCAAGAGGTCTTGGCCCCCAGCTATGGCTACACCTTC.